The clone carrying this T cell receptor beta chain was seen repeatedly, ten times or more. This sample was included in a study of Graves' ophthalmopathy and Graves' hyperthyroidism. The CDR3 has 15 residues. Germline trimming cut 0 bases from V and 4 bases from J; bases unmatched to any gene: 5. The germline CDR1 and CDR2 sequences are SQVTM and ANQGSEA. RNA served as the template for amplifying TCR beta CDR3 regions. Following a first-round RT-PCR that used HTBI primers, a second-round multiplex PCR was carried out. Each CDR3 protein gets one entry after TCRdb re-called the multiplex PCR reads with MiXCR. This sample has about 410,000 distinct CDR3 sequences, with about 18% found just once.

This TCR came from a woman aged 18-30 years with Graves' ophthalmopathy. The chain employs TRBV29-1 and TRBJ1-3; 8 positions agree with TRBD1. Sequenced sample: peripheral blood. For the CDR3, the DNA is TGCAGCGTTGAAGATAGAACAGGGGGGGGAAACACCATATATTTT. Translated: CSVEDRTGGGNTIYF.